This entry features one T cell receptor beta chain sequence. This clonotype was seen many times. No much larger clone is present one base from it, and per-base qualities are unavailable. TCR cDNA was made using 5'RACE template switching, a step that added a universal primer site and unique molecular identifiers. cDNA synthesis was primed from both the TCR alpha and TCR beta constant segments. Libraries were amplified in two PCR steps, with sample barcodes and sequencing adapters added in the second step. Sequencing of the libraries was done on either Illumina HiSeq 2500 (2x100 bp) or NovaSeq (2x150 bp). Per the authors' processing: MIGEC was used to demultiplex reads and collapse the reads into UMI consensus sequences, and MiXCR was used for V(D)J alignment. Vaccine-responding clonotypes were defined with edgeR using replicate PBMC samples, requiring FDR below 0.01 and a log2 fold change above 5 up to day 15. CD4 or CD8 identity was assigned to each bulk clonotype according to whether the clonotype was present at higher abundance in the sequenced CD4 repertoire or the sequenced CD8 repertoire. To estimate how each clone was distributed across memory phenotypes, clonotype frequencies in memory subsets were weighted by the numbers of FACS-sorted cells. TCRdb trimmed public reads at Q25 via fastp, called clones via MiXCR and kept in-frame beta chains. Under each unique CDR3 protein, matching rows form one entry showing the most common genes and DNA. TCRdb's processing, not the study's, gives the V and J calls here. This sample has under 40,000 distinct CDR3 sequences in its table, and less than 8% of those were observed once. Approximately 23% of the sample is in the top ten clones.

This sample's treatment or condition label indicates: live attenuated yellow fever vaccine strain. PBMCs were isolated from peripheral blood using a standard Ficoll-Paque protocol. RNA from sorted memory subsets was extracted with the RNeasy Micro Kit. V loses 0 bases, J loses 3 bases, and the germline ends lie 5 bases apart. The germline V gene supplies CDR1 SGHNT and CDR2 YENEEA. The CDR3, cysteine through phenylalanine, is 13 amino acids long. Just the 39-base CDR3 DNA is kept, in frame starting at base 1. The data originate from a study of T cells after yellow fever vaccination (dated by TCRdb to the late 2010s). The study in broad terms: Staining for CD3, CD45RA, CCR7 and CD95 was used to sort memory subsets (EM, EMRA, CM and Tscm) on a BD FACS Aria III. Libraries from fractions with low cell numbers were prepared with the SMART-Seq v4 Ultra Low Input RNA kit. Bulk TCR alpha and beta repertoires were sequenced longitudinally to track T-cell clones before and after primary and booster YFV17D yellow fever vaccination. Two healthy male donors made up the cohort, one aged 18 to 29 years and the other aged 30 to 40 years. Blood was drawn at multiple timepoints before and after primary and secondary immunization, with bulk PBMC replicates and cell subsets isolated. Memory subsets were sorted on days 0, 15 and 45 and at 18 months following primary vaccination, and on days 0, 15 and 45 following the 30-year booster. Summary of the overall study and its limitations: In the sorted memory subsets on day 0, nearly all vaccine-responding clonotypes were below the level of detection. A small share of clonotypes was detected in both CD4 and CD8 compartments, with the overlap likely arising from convergent recombination. Because the study included only two donors, the extent to which the findings can be generalized is limited. The secondary T-cell response was found to be weaker but faster than the primary response, with a peak reached on day 5 rather than on day 15. Most clones expanded after primary vaccination (roughly 96% of CD4 and 80% to 90% of CD8) were re-detected after the booster, suggesting that broad memory maintenance occurred. Computational filtering was required because FACS-sorted repertoires could contain abundant contaminating clonotypes from the bulk population.

Recombination linked TRBV11-3 to TRBJ1-1, with the D gene call left open. Specimen: PBMCs, either bulk or a sorted T-cell subset (CD4+, CD8+, memory, or dextramer-sorted; not recorded which), collected on the day of the first yellow fever vaccination. The TCR was taken from a man aged 18 to 29 who received the YFV17D yellow fever vaccine. The CDR3 protein is CASSLEADTEAFF. The nucleotide sequence reads TGTGCCAGCAGCTTAGAGGCAGACACTGAAGCTTTCTTT.